What follows are 32 T cell receptor beta chains derived from one specimen sequenced in a study of T cell changes during pregnancy in multiple sclerosis. Sequenced by immunoSEQ multiplex PCR; TCRdb stores in-frame clones only, minus some. The data show tens of thousands of clones, about 92% seen once. The sample in question was peripheral blood, obtained before pregnancy. All receptors come from a female donor with multiple sclerosis, enrolled in a pregnancy study.

This clone was recorded a few times. The chain has TRBV5-5 and TRBJ1-5, with 8 nucleotides matching TRBD1. This CDR3 is 18 amino acids long. V gave up 5 bases and J gave up 2 bases; unmatched junction bases: 15. CDR1 is SGHKS, CDR2 YYEKEE, per germline (reference sequence). CDR3 loop: CASSPEGQGIGGNQPQHF. As DNA, the CDR3 is TGTGCCAGCAGTCCCGAAGGACAGGGAATTGGAGGCAATCAGCCCCAGCATTTT.

V usage is TRBV7-9 and J usage is TRBJ2-2; no clear D. Between the trimmed V and J ends, which lost 3 bases and 6 bases, there was a span of 5 bases. The CDR3 length is 12 residues. Germline V gene sequence: CDR1 SEHNR, CDR2 FQNEAQ (reference sequence). Here the CDR3 reads CASSFGSGELFF. In DNA, the CDR3 is TGTGCCAGCAGCTTCGGGTCCGGGGAGCTGTTTTTT.

This sequence joins TRBV30 and TRBJ1-5; no clear D gene. The germline V and J ends were trimmed by 1 base and 3 bases, with 10 bases remaining between them. CDR1 and CDR2 from the germline V gene are GTSNPN and SVGIG (reference sequence). The CDR3 spans 14 residues. Written as DNA, the CDR3 is TGTGCCTGGAGTGCGGCGGGCCTCAATCAGCCCCAGCATTTT. It yields the protein CAWSAAGLNQPQHF. The complete variable domain, with remaining parts taken from reference TRBV30 and TRBJ1-5, reads SQTIHQWPATLVQPVGSPLSLECTVEGTSNPNLYWYRQAAGRGLQLLFYSVGIGQISSEVPQNLSASRPQDRQFILSSKKLLLSDSGFYLCAWSAAGLNQPQHFGDGTRLSIL.

V gene TRBV18 combines with J gene TRBJ1-5; TRBD1 might be the D (5 bases). The CDR3 totals 19 residues. Germline V gene lookup returns CDR1 KGHSH and CDR2 LQKENI. With 1 base removed from V and 0 bases from J, the gap between germline ends came to 19 bases. CDR3: CASSPHPAQAGLSNQPQHF. CDR3 DNA: TGTGCCAGCTCACCACACCCGGCGCAGGCAGGGCTTAGCAATCAGCCCCAGCATTTT.

The chain joins TRBV7-9 to TRBJ2-1; D gene uncertain. Trimming pared 1 base from V and 5 bases from J, leaving 9 bases between. Germline V gene sequence: CDR1 SEHNR, CDR2 FQNEAQ (reference sequence). The CDR3 has 14 residues. CDR3 region: CASSLDLSDNEQFF. DNA of the CDR3: TGTGCCAGCAGCTTAGACCTCAGCGACAATGAGCAGTTCTTC.

The V call is TRBV18, the J call TRBJ1-4; TRBD1 matches 9 bases. Trimming took 3 bases from V and 4 from J; bases not matched to a gene: 0. Per the germline V gene, CDR1 is KGHSH and CDR2 is LQKENI. The CDR3 has 14 amino acids. Here the CDR3 reads CASSPDRGNEKLFF. The CDR3 coding sequence is TGTGCCAGCTCACCGGACAGGGGTAATGAAAAACTGTTTTTT.

V and J are TRBV15 and TRBJ2-2; no definite D call. Germline CDR1 LNHNV, CDR2 YYDKDF (reference sequence). CDR3 length equals 14 residues. The ends were cut back, 1 base at V and 2 bases at J, with 5 bases in the middle. DNA for the CDR3: TGTGCCACCAGCAGAGGAGGAAACACCGGGGAGCTGTTTTTT. Residues: CATSRGGNTGELFF.

J is TRBJ2-2 and V is TRBV7-3, with 7 bases matching TRBD1. This CDR3 is built from 14 residues. The germline V gene has CDR1 SGHTA and CDR2 FQGTGA. The J segment lost 7 bases and the V segment lost 4 bases, leaving 6 bases of the junction unmatched. CDR3 bases: TGTGCCAGCAGCTCGAACAGGGGTGGCGGGGAGCTGTTTTTT. It translates to CASSSNRGGGELFF.

The chain carries TRBV10-3 and TRBJ1-4; D gene ambiguous. This CDR3 is 13 amino acids long. The V end was cut by 4 bases, the J end by 7 bases, with 10 bases between. Germline V CDR1 and CDR2: ENHRY, SYGVKD. The CDR3 nucleotides read TGTGCCATCAGTGTTGGAGTGGGTGAAAAACTGTTTTTT. This translates into CAISVGVGEKLFF.

V usage is TRBV4-3 and J usage is TRBJ2-3; perhaps TRBD2 as D (7 bases). Trimming stripped 1 base from V and 6 bases from J, with 17 bases between. Germline loops: CDR1 LGHNA, CDR2 YSLEER. The CDR3 length is 16 residues. The CDR3 DNA reads as TGCGCCAGCAGCCAAGCCCTAGGGGGAGGGCGCGATACGCAGTATTTT. Its translation: CASSQALGGGRDTQYF.

This chain joins TRBV19 and TRBJ2-7; the match to TRBD2 covers 8 bases. Germline V gives CDR1 LNHDA, CDR2 SQIVND (reference sequence). Germline trimming cut 7 bases from V and 3 bases from J; bases unmatched to any gene: 17. This CDR3 spans 17 amino acids. The CDR3 bases are TGTGCCAGTAAGAAGGCGGGAGGAAGGGACGACGGCTACGAGCAGTACTTC. Translating it yields CASKKAGGRDDGYEQYF.

This clone has a handful of counts. The V gene is TRBV9, the J gene TRBJ1-1; D perhaps matches TRBD1 (5 bases). Trimming shortened V by 6 bases and J by 2 bases, and 11 bases separated the two germline ends. CDR1 is SGDLS, CDR2 YYNGEE, per germline. The CDR3 is 13 amino acids. DNA for the CDR3: TGTGCCAGCACCCCAGGGCAAAACACTGAAGCTTTCTTT. Translation: CASTPGQNTEAFF.

This clone showed up just once. The V and J genes are TRBV10-2 and TRBJ2-1; 7 nucleotides match TRBD2. Per the germline V gene, CDR1 is WSHSY and CDR2 is SAAADI. V was pared by 10 bases and J by 4 bases, with 10 bases of the junction left unmatched. CDR3 length equals 14 residues. CDR3 sequence: CATGGLAVYNEQFF. Here the CDR3 DNA reads TGCGCCACCGGTGGGCTAGCGGTTTACAATGAGCAGTTCTTC.

The chain employs TRBV28 and TRBJ2-1; D not resolved. The ends were cut back, 3 bases at V and 7 bases at J, with 7 bases in the middle. In germline, CDR1 is MDHEN, CDR2 SYDVKM. The CDR3 is 12 amino acids. In DNA form, the CDR3 reads TGTGCCAGCAGTTTCTTTTTGAATGAGCAGTTCTTC. Translation: CASSFFLNEQFF.

The chain's CDR3 is CASSSGGRGYEQYF. CDR3 bases: TGTGCCAGCAGTTCTGGAGGGAGGGGCTACGAGCAGTACTTC. The chain couples TRBV27 to TRBJ2-7; 7 nucleotides match TRBD2. The V and J ends lost 4 bases and 3 bases, in that order; junction bases with no gene match: 6. Looked up from germline, CDR1 is MNHEY and CDR2 is SMNVEV (reference sequence). The CDR3 contains 14 residues.

This chain connects TRBV9 to TRBJ2-5; maybe TRBD1 (5 bases). Trimming cost V 3 bases and J 5 bases, with 17 bases left between them. The V gene's germline CDR1 is SGDLS and CDR2 YYNGEE. The CDR3 has 15 residues. As DNA, the CDR3 is TGTGCCAGCAGCGAGCAGGGCTCCCGGACGGAGACCCAGTACTTC. Its translation: CASSEQGSRTETQYF.

The V gene is TRBV9, the J gene TRBJ2-1; 7 bases agree with TRBD1. This CDR3 has 13 residues. J was trimmed by 11 bases and V by 6 bases; bases with no gene match: 11. Germline V lookup: CDR1 SGDLS, CDR2 YYNGEE. CDR3 DNA sequence: TGTGCCAGCACCACAGGGGATGGCTCGCAGCAGTTCTTC. Its translation: CASTTGDGSQQFF.

V and J are TRBV7-2 and TRBJ2-1; weak D call: TRBD2 (6 bases). In germline, CDR1 is SGHTA, CDR2 FQGNSA. V lost 5 bases and J lost 15, with 14 bases in between. The CDR3 is 11 amino acids. CDR3 sequence reads: CASSTRDFLFF. Written as DNA, the CDR3 is TGTGCCAGCAGCACCCGGGACTTCTTGTTCTTC.

The chain uses TRBV5-5 and TRBJ1-1; 10 nucleotides match TRBD1. Germline CDR1 SGHKS, CDR2 YYEKEE (reference sequence). Unmatched junction bases numbered 9, after V lost 0 bases and J lost 4 bases. The CDR3 runs 17 residues. The CDR3, as DNA: TGTGCCAGCAGCTTGGCCAGGTGGGACAGGGGTCGCACTGAAGCTTTCTTT. Protein product: CASSLARWDRGRTEAFF.

The CDR3 loop is CASAGGQGSFF. Here the CDR3 DNA reads TGTGCCAGCGCTGGGGGACAAGGGTCTTTCTTT. J is TRBJ1-1 and V is TRBV19; D is perhaps TRBD1 (6 bases). The V and J ends lost 9 bases and 12 bases respectively, with 17 bases between them. This CDR3 has 11 amino acids. Germline V gene lookup returns CDR1 LNHDA and CDR2 SQIVND (reference sequence).

The chain has TRBV25-1 and TRBJ2-5; D remains unclear. The CDR3 sequence is 14 residues long. Germline V gene sequence: CDR1 MGHDK, CDR2 SYGVNS. Trimming shortened V by 4 bases and J by 2 bases, and 11 bases separated the two germline ends. The chain's CDR3 is CASSALTGQETQYF. As DNA, the CDR3 is TGTGCCAGCAGTGCCTTGACCGGGCAAGAGACCCAGTACTTC.

The V gene is TRBV18, the J gene TRBJ1-2; 11 bases map to TRBD1. This CDR3 is built from 17 residues. V lost 2 bases to trimming and J lost 0 bases; unmatched junction nucleotides: 5. Germline V gene data show CDR1 as KGHSH and CDR2 as LQKENI. DNA of the CDR3: TGTGCCAGCTCACCATTGGGACAGGGGGGATCTAACTATGGCTACACCTTC. Its translation is CASSPLGQGGSNYGYTF.

The rearrangement uses TRBV5-4 and TRBJ1-1; D gene ambiguous. This CDR3 comprises 12 residues. Germline CDR1 is SGHNT and CDR2 is YYREEE (reference sequence). Trimming left V 6 bases short and J 11 bases short, with 17 bases between. CDR3 sequence (DNA): TGTGCCAGCACCCCCGCGGGCACACCGGCTTTCTTT. This translates into CASTPAGTPAFF. The entire variable domain, with the rest obtained from reference TRBV5-4 and TRBJ1-1, is as follows: ETGVTQSPTHLIKTRGQQVTLRCSSQSGHNTVSWYQQALGQGPQFIFQYYREEENGRGNFPPRFSGLQFPNYSSELNVNALELDDSALYLCASTPAGTPAFFGQGTRLTVV.

V gene TRBV19 combines with J gene TRBJ2-6, with TRBD1 matching over 7 bases. Trimming at V came to 1 base and at J to 0 bases, leaving 3 bases not matched to a gene. Germline V gene lookup returns CDR1 LNHDA and CDR2 SQIVND (reference sequence). The CDR3 contains 17 residues. The CDR3 loop is CASSIVPGGSGANVLTF. The CDR3 coding sequence is TGTGCCAGTAGTATAGTTCCAGGGGGCTCTGGGGCCAACGTCCTGACTTTC. Using reference TRBV19 and TRBJ2-6 for the parts outside the CDR3, the full variable domain is DGGITQSPKYLFRKEGQNVTLSCEQNLNHDAMYWYRQDPGQGLRLIYYSQIVNDFQKGDIAEGYSVSREKKESFPLTVTSAQKNPTAFYLCASSIVPGGSGANVLTFGAGSRLTVL.

The chain joins TRBV27 to TRBJ1-1; D gene ambiguous. This CDR3 spans 13 amino acids. Trimming took off 3 bases at V and 7 bases at J, with 12 bases between the two ends. In germline, CDR1 is MNHEY, CDR2 SMNVEV (reference sequence). DNA for the CDR3: TGTGCCAGCAGTTTCACCATGGGAGGTGAAGCTTTCTTT. It translates to CASSFTMGGEAFF.

The chain combines TRBV6-5 with TRBJ1-4; no definite D call. This CDR3 has 16 residues. Germline-derived CDR1 and CDR2 are MNHEY and SVGAGI. Deletions cut 4 bases from V and 3 bases from J, with 15 bases between. The CDR3 DNA reads as TGTGCCAGCAGTTTTCGGTCCCGGGTGGCTAATGAAAAACTGTTTTTT. Translating gives CASSFRSRVANEKLFF.

The genes are TRBV7-8 and TRBJ2-1; 14 bases match TRBD2. V was clipped by 1 base and J by 12 bases; unmatched bases: 20. The germline gives CDR1 SGHVS, CDR2 FQNEAQ. This CDR3 contains 20 residues. This chain's CDR3 is CASSLDPRGTSGSSRRLQFF. CDR3 nucleotides: TGTGCCAGCAGCTTAGACCCCCGCGGGACTAGCGGGAGCAGTAGGCGTCTGCAGTTCTTC.

The rearrangement joins TRBV7-6 to TRBJ2-3; the D is unclear. There are 15 residues in the CDR3. With 7 bases removed from V and 0 bases from J, the gap between germline ends came to 14 bases. Germline values: CDR1 SGHVS, CDR2 FNYEAQ. CDR3 residues: CASKIEPLSTDTQYF. The CDR3 DNA is TGTGCCAGCAAAATCGAGCCCCTCAGCACAGATACGCAGTATTTT. The entire variable domain, with the rest obtained from reference TRBV7-6 and TRBJ2-3, is as follows: GAGVSQSPRYKVTKRGQDVALRCDPISGHVSLYWYRQALGQGPEFLTYFNYEAQQDKSGLPNDRFSAERPEGSISTLTIQRTEQRDSAMYRCASKIEPLSTDTQYFGPGTRLTVL.

The gene calls are TRBV29-1 and TRBJ2-1, with D maybe TRBD2 (7 bases). The V end was cut by 7 bases, the J end by 7 bases, with 20 bases between. This CDR3 comprises 14 residues. Germline CDR1 SQVTM, CDR2 ANQGSEA. CDR3 region: CSGGGRDLMNEQFF. The CDR3 DNA sequence: TGCAGCGGGGGGGGGCGGGATCTCATGAATGAGCAGTTCTTC.

The chain joins TRBV27 to TRBJ2-7; tentatively, D is TRBD2 (6 bases). Trimming cost V 0 bases and J 2 bases, with 14 bases left between them. CDR3 length: 16 amino acids. Germline V lookup: CDR1 MNHEY, CDR2 SMNVEV (reference sequence). The CDR3 DNA is TGTGCCAGCAGTTTATCGAGGAGGGCTCCCGCCTACGAGCAGTACTTC. This gives the protein CASSLSRRAPAYEQYF.

The gene calls are TRBV9 and TRBJ2-7, with 9 bases matching TRBD1. Germline CDR1 reads SGDLS; CDR2 reads YYNGEE. Trimming took 2 bases from V and 7 from J; bases not matched to a gene: 16. CDR3 length: 17 residues. CDR3 nucleotides: TGTGCCAGCAGCGTCGATCCCTCCGGGACAGGGCTCCGGGAGCAGTACTTC. Protein: CASSVDPSGTGLREQYF. Complete variable domain (other parts from reference TRBV9 and TRBJ2-7): DSGVTQTPKHLITATGQRVTLRCSPRSGDLSVYWYQQSLDQGLQFLIQYYNGEERAKGNILERFSAQQFPDLHSELNLSSLELGDSALYFCASSVDPSGTGLREQYFGPGTRLTVT.

The chain recombines TRBV10-3 with TRBJ2-7, with TRBD2 matching over 9 bases. Trimming at V came to 5 bases and at J to 0 bases, leaving 2 bases not matched to a gene. The CDR3 runs to 14 residues. Looked up from germline, CDR1 is ENHRY and CDR2 is SYGVKD. The CDR3 loop reads CAISKREVSYEQYF. In DNA form, the CDR3 reads TGTGCCATCAGTAAGCGGGAGGTCTCCTACGAGCAGTACTTC.